This T cell receptor (beta chain) was recorded in a study of T cells after yellow fever vaccination. The wider study: Each low-cell-number fraction was prepared by means of SMART-Seq v4 Ultra Low Input.

Study observations and caveats: Abundant clonotypes from the bulk population could contaminate FACS-sorted repertoires.

TCRdb re-called the 5' RACE reads through MiXCR, storing one row per CDR3 protein. The sample lists approximately 610,000 distinct CDR3 sequences, less than 20% occurring once. A note on this clonotype: No antigen is known for it.

V shed 9 bases and J shed 3 bases, with 11 bases lying between them. The CDR3 has 12 amino acids. The germline V gene encodes CDR1 KGHDR and CDR2 SFDVKD. Material: PBMCs, obtained roughly 5 days after the first yellow fever vaccination. V and J are TRBV24-1 and TRBJ2-7, with D perhaps TRBD1 (5 bases). The sequence was collected from a man aged 18 to 30 who received the YFV17D yellow fever vaccine. The CDR3 sequence is CATGVGHYEQYV. In DNA form, the CDR3 reads TGTGCCACCGGCGTTGGACACTACGAGCAGTACGTC.